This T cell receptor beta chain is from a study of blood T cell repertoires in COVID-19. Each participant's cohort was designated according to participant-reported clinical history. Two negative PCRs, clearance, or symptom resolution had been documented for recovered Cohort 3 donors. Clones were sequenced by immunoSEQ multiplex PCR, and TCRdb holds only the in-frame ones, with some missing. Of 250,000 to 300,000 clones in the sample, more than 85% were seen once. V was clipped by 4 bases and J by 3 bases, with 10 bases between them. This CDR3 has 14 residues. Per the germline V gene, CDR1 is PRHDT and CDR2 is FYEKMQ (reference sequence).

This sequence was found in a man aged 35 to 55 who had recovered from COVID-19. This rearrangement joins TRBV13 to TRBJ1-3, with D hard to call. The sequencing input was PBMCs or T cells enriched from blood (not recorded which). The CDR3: CASSSAGYGNTIYF. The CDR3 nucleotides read TGTGCCAGCAGCTCTGCGGGATATGGAAACACCATATATTTT.